A single sample is the source of the 27 T cell receptor beta chains below, sequenced in a study of tissue T cells after allogeneic stem cell transplantation. Produced via immunoSEQ multiplex PCR; TCRdb's table is partial and in-frame only. The table includes under 5,500 clones, around 50% detected once. Time point noted: mouse harvest day 7 after allogeneic transplant. Each mouse received 10^7 T-cell-depleted marrow cells plus 10^6 splenic CD5+ T cells by tail vein. Sequencing was done on a sample of lymph node tissue. These receptors originate from a female BALB/c mouse given C57BL/6 T cells with graft-versus-host disease after an allogeneic hematopoietic cell transplant.

With respect to this clone: The gene symbols are mouse symbols. The read is 1 residue too short to cover the CDR3 end, so that end is filled in from the germline J gene. The chain links TRBV12-2 to TRBJ2-5, with TRBD2 identical over 9 bases. Trimming cost V 2 bases and J 4 bases; bases outside gene matches: 0. The germline V gene has CDR1 SGHLS and CDR2 HYDKME. The CDR3 is made up of 13 amino acids. The sequenced CDR3 bases are TGTGCCAGCTCTCACTGGGGGGAAGACACCCAGTAC. Encoded protein: CASSHWGEDTQY. The complete CDR3 reads CASSHWGEDTQYF.

This clone is labeled as hyperexpanded (1% or more). The gene symbols are mouse symbols. The CDR3 is cut off 1 residue early in the read; its end comes from the germline J gene. The chain has TRBV13-1 and TRBJ2-7, with D uncertain. The CDR3 is made up of 13 amino acids. Between the trimmed V and J ends, which lost 2 bases and 2 bases, there was a span of 8 bases. Germline V gene data show CDR1 as NSHNY and CDR2 as SYGAGN. The covered CDR3 bases are TGTGCCAGCAGTGACCGGGCCCCCTATGAACAGTAC. It yields the protein CASSDRAPYEQY. The entire CDR3 reads CASSDRAPYEQYF.

Of note for this clone: Mouse gene names apply. The read ends 1 residue early relative to the CDR3; the germline J gene fills the gap. The chain is built from TRBV13-3 and TRBJ1-1; D gene uncertain. This CDR3 is 13 amino acids long. Germline-derived CDR1 and CDR2 are NNHDY and SYVADS. V was shortened by 2 bases and J by 4 bases, with 9 bases between the two germline ends. The CDR3 is CASSDGVGTEVFF. The sequenced CDR3 bases are TGTGCCAGCAGTGACGGGGTGGGCACAGAAGTCTTC.

Details on this clone: The gene names given are mouse names. The CDR3 end lies 1 residue beyond the end of the read and is filled in from the germline J gene. V is TRBV26 and J is TRBJ1-3, with D hard to call. CDR3 length: 14 residues. V lost 3 bases to trimming and J lost 0 bases, with 6 bases between them. Germline V lookup: CDR1 KGHPV, CDR2 FQNQEV (reference sequence). The CDR3 is CASSLMGSGNTLYF. CDR3 DNA (partial): TGTGCCAGCAGTCTCATGGGTTCTGGAAATACGCTCTAT. The variable domain in full, with the rest retrieved from reference TRBV26 and TRBJ1-3, is NSKVIQTPRYLVKGQGQKAKMRCIPEKGHPVVFWYQQNKNNEFKFLINFQNQEVLQQIDMTEKRFSAECPSNSPCSLEIQSSEAGDSALYLCASSLMGSGNTLYFGEGSRLIVV.

To note about this clone: Germline and genes here are mouse. Read data end 1 residue before the CDR3 end; the end is taken from the germline J gene. The V call is TRBV26, the J call TRBJ2-1; D remains ambiguous. V lost 6 bases to trimming and J lost 0 bases, with 6 bases between them. The CDR3 loop spans 13 amino acids. Germline V CDR1 and CDR2: KGHPV, FQNQEV (reference sequence). Incomplete CDR3 DNA: TGTGCCAGCAGGCAGAGTAACTATGCTGAGCAGTTC. Translated, it gives CASRQSNYAEQF. The CDR3 in its entirety is CASRQSNYAEQFF.

This clone showed up just once. Gene names denote mouse genes. The read ends 1 residue before the CDR3 terminus; that terminus is restored from the germline J gene. The rearrangement uses TRBV26 and TRBJ2-2, with 7 nucleotides matching TRBD1. V was pared by 6 bases and J by 0 bases, with 4 bases of the junction left unmatched. The length of the CDR3 is 15 residues. Germline CDR1 KGHPV, CDR2 FQNQEV (reference sequence). The CDR3 is CASSSGTANTGQLYF. The covered CDR3 bases are TGTGCCAGCAGCTCCGGGACAGCAAACACCGGGCAGCTCTAC.

Concerning this clone itself: Gene and germline names: mouse. The CDR3 extends 1 residue past the end of the read, so its final part is completed from the germline J gene. This rearrangement joins TRBV14 to TRBJ2-2; no reliable D call. CDR1 is SGHDT, CDR2 FRDEAV, per germline. The V and J ends lost 2 bases and 1 base respectively, with 3 bases between them. This CDR3 region has 13 residues. Here the CDR3 reads CASSFQNTGQLYF. CDR3 DNA, as far as it was read: TGTGCCAGCAGTTTTCAAAACACCGGGCAGCTCTAC. Together with reference TRBV14 and TRBJ2-2, the CDR3 gives the full variable domain: EAGVTQSPRYAVLQEGQAVSFWCDPISGHDTLYWYQQPRDQGPQLLVYFRDEAVIDNSQLPSDRFSAVRPKGTNSTLKIQSAKQGDTATYLCASSFQNTGQLYFGEGSKLTVL.

In its sample, this clone was seen a few times. Gene names and germline refer to mouse. Sequencing ends 1 residue short of the CDR3 end; the germline J gene provides the rest. The chain carries TRBV16 and TRBJ2-2, with 8 bases matching TRBD2. Germline V gene sequence: CDR1 SGHSA, CDR2 FRNQAP. The CDR3 length is 14 residues. V shed 4 bases and J 4 bases; nucleotides not matched to a gene: 2. The CDR3: CASSWGGVTGQLYF. The sequenced CDR3 bases are TGTGCAAGCAGCTGGGGGGGCGTCACCGGGCAGCTCTAC.

This clone was detected a few times. Genes and germline come from the mouse. The CDR3 end lies 1 residue beyond the end of the read and is filled in from the germline J gene. The genes are TRBV13-2 and TRBJ1-3, with TRBD1 identical over 8 bases. Losses at the gene ends were 3 bases for V and 2 bases for J; bases not matched to a gene: 4. CDR3 size: 15 residues. CDR1 and CDR2 (germline): NNHNN, SYGAGS (reference sequence). CDR3 DNA, as far as it was read: TGTGCCAGCGGTGGCCCGGGACAGGCTGGAAATACGCTCTAT. Protein: CASGGPGQAGNTLY. The entire CDR3 is CASGGPGQAGNTLYF.

Comments on this clone: Mouse germline and gene names are used. The CDR3 end is not reached by the read, which stops 1 residue before it; the germline J gene fills it in. The chain combines TRBV20 with TRBJ2-1; D uncertain. This CDR3 has 11 amino acids. Germline lookup yields CDR1 GFQATS and CDR2 STVNSAI. V was shortened by 1 base and J by 3 bases, with 1 base between the two germline ends. The sequenced CDR3 bases are TGTGGTGCTAGGGTCTATGCTGAGCAGTTC. Translation: CGARVYAEQF. In full, the CDR3 is CGARVYAEQFF.

In regard to this clone: Mouse gene names apply. The read ends 1 residue early relative to the CDR3; the germline J gene fills the gap. The chain links TRBV3 to TRBJ2-5; D not certain. V gave up 3 bases and J gave up 2 bases, with 9 bases separating them. The length of the CDR3 is 14 residues. Germline V gene data show CDR1 as SNHLY and CDR2 as FYNGKV (reference sequence). The sequenced part of the CDR3 DNA is TGTGCCAGCAGCTTGAGGAGCTTCCAAGACACCCAGTAC. This sequence encodes CASSLRSFQDTQY. The full CDR3 is CASSLRSFQDTQYF.

This clone was detected a few times. Mouse germline and gene names are used. The read finishes 1 residue shy of the CDR3 end, and the germline J gene is used to complete it. The J gene is TRBJ1-4, the V gene TRBV13-2, with D tentatively TRBD1 (6 bases). The CDR3 is made up of 15 amino acids. CDR1 NNHNN and CDR2 SYGAGS come from the germline V gene (reference sequence). V lost 2 bases, J lost 6 bases, and 14 bases lay in between. The CDR3 reads CASGETHREDERLFF. Incomplete CDR3 DNA: TGTGCCAGCGGTGAAACCCACAGGGAGGACGAAAGATTATTT.

Points on this clone: Gene names are mouse gene names. The read ends 1 residue early relative to the CDR3; the germline J gene fills the gap. This sequence joins TRBV13-1 and TRBJ2-7; 9 bases are shared with TRBD2. J lost 3 bases, V lost 3 bases, and 4 bases had no gene match. From germline, CDR1 is NSHNY and CDR2 SYGAGN. The CDR3 has 14 amino acids. CDR3 DNA, as far as it was read: TGTGCCAGCAGTGCCCCGGGACTGGGCTATGAACAGTAC. This encodes CASSAPGLGYEQY. In full, the CDR3 reads CASSAPGLGYEQYF.

Comments on this clone: All gene names here are mouse names. The DNA ends 1 residue before the CDR3 does, and the rest of the CDR3 is filled in from the germline J gene. The chain links TRBV26 to TRBJ2-2; weak D call: TRBD1 (7 bases). V was trimmed by 2 bases and J by 5 bases, leaving 12 bases between them. CDR1 is KGHPV, CDR2 FQNQEV, per germline (reference sequence). The CDR3 spans 15 residues. The part of the CDR3 DNA that was read is TGTGCCAGCAGTCTGGAGGGGGCGCGGACCGGGCAGCTCTAC. It codes for CASSLEGARTGQLY. The full CDR3 sequence reads CASSLEGARTGQLYF.

Regarding this clone: Each gene name is a mouse one. The CDR3 end is not reached by the read, which stops 1 residue before it; the germline J gene fills it in. This chain links TRBV29 with TRBJ2-2, with a weak D call TRBD1 (6 bases). V was cut by 7 bases and J by 0 bases, with 12 bases left in between. CDR1 and CDR2 from the germline V gene are MSHET and SYDVDS. This CDR3 has 15 residues. CDR3 residues: CASTGTTANTGQLYF. The sequenced part of the CDR3 DNA is TGTGCTAGCACAGGGACAACAGCAAACACCGGGCAGCTCTAC.

As to this clone: Any gene name here is a mouse gene name. The missing CDR3 end, 1 residue past where the read stops, is filled in from the germline J gene. The chain recombines TRBV26 with TRBJ2-3, with 8 bases aligning to TRBD1. The CDR3 loop spans 15 amino acids. Germline CDR1 KGHPV, CDR2 FQNQEV (reference sequence). With 2 bases clipped from V and 3 bases from J, the junction kept 4 bases outside the gene matches. CDR3 DNA (partial): TGTGCCAGCAGTCTGCGGGACAGGAGAGCAGAAACGCTGTAT. Encoded protein: CASSLRDRRAETLY. In full, the CDR3 reads CASSLRDRRAETLYF.

As concerns this clone: The gene symbols are mouse symbols. Read coverage stops 1 residue before the CDR3 terminus; the germline J gene supplies the remainder. The chain recombines TRBV13-1 with TRBJ1-6, with a weak D call TRBD1 (5 bases). TRBJ1-6 is marked as an open reading frame, function uncertain. The germline CDR1 and CDR2 sequences are NSHNY and SYGAGN. The CDR3 runs 16 residues. Trimming took 3 bases from V and 1 from J, leaving 11 bases between them. The CDR3 sequence: CASSARGRSYNSPLYF. The sequenced part of the CDR3 DNA is TGTGCCAGCAGTGCGAGGGGAAGGTCCTATAATTCGCCCCTCTAC.

The table lists this clone with a count of one. The germline and genes are mouse ones. The CDR3 is cut off 1 residue early in the read; its end comes from the germline J gene. The V call is TRBV26, the J call TRBJ1-4; no clear D. V was shortened by 2 bases and J by 6 bases, with 4 bases between the two germline ends. Germline CDR1 is KGHPV and CDR2 is FQNQEV (reference sequence). CDR3 size: 12 residues. The CDR3: CASSLDYERLFF. Incomplete CDR3 DNA: TGTGCCAGCAGTCTGGACTACGAAAGATTATTT.

As for this clone: Mouse germline and gene names are used. The CDR3: CASSLDPTGQLYF. Partial CDR3 DNA: TGTGCCAGCTCTCTCGACCCTACCGGGCAGCTCTAC. The chain carries TRBV12-2 and TRBJ2-2; D is uncertain. Sequencing ends 1 residue short of the CDR3 end; the germline J gene provides the rest. Germline-derived CDR1 and CDR2 are SGHLS and HYDKME. The CDR3 spans 13 residues. V was pared by 0 bases and J by 5 bases, with 6 bases between.

This clone was counted only a few times. Each gene name is a mouse one. The CDR3 end lies 1 residue beyond the end of the read and is filled in from the germline J gene. This chain joins TRBV13-1 and TRBJ2-3, with D perhaps TRBD2 (6 bases). Germline values: CDR1 NSHNY, CDR2 SYGAGN. Trimming took off 3 bases at V and 0 bases at J, with 11 bases between the two ends. The CDR3 runs 15 residues. The CDR3 loop is CASSVLGSSAETLYF. The covered CDR3 bases are TGTGCCAGCAGTGTACTGGGATCTAGTGCAGAAACGCTGTAT.

This clone was counted only a few times. Gene names refer to mouse genes. The read comes to an end 1 residue before the CDR3 does, leaving the germline J gene to fill in the end. This chain links TRBV31 with TRBJ2-2; D uncertain. The CDR3 is 14 amino acids. Germline V gene sequence: CDR1 GKSSPN, CDR2 SITVG. Trimming removed 1 base from V and 0 bases from J, with 6 bases in between. CDR3 region: CAWSQTTNTGQLYF. The covered CDR3 bases are TGTGCCTGGAGTCAGACAACAAACACCGGGCAGCTCTAC.

Comment on this clone: The gene names given are mouse names. The sequenced fragment ends 1 residue before the CDR3 boundary, so the rest is inferred from the germline J gene. The genes are TRBV14 and TRBJ2-7; TRBD2 matches at 11 bases. Trimming at V came to 5 bases and at J to 6 bases, leaving 7 bases not matched to a gene. Germline values: CDR1 SGHDT, CDR2 FRDEAV. CDR3 length equals 14 residues. The covered CDR3 bases are TGTGCCAGCAGGCCGGGACTGGGGGATTTTGAACAGTAC. Translation: CASRPGLGDFEQY. The full CDR3 is CASRPGLGDFEQYF.

As concerns this clone: Gene names refer to mouse genes. The read finishes 1 residue shy of the CDR3 end, and the germline J gene is used to complete it. The chain has TRBV2 and TRBJ1-4; 11 bases match TRBD1. This CDR3 has 15 amino acids. Trimming cost V 3 bases and J 4 bases; bases outside gene matches: 1. In germline, CDR1 is LGHNA, CDR2 YSYQKL. The CDR3 here is CASSQGTGGNERLFF. CDR3 DNA, as far as it was read: TGTGCCAGCAGCCAGGGGACAGGGGGCAACGAAAGATTATTT.

In the case of this clone: Gene names and germline refer to mouse. CDR3 protein: CASSQDRGDTLYF. The covered CDR3 bases are TGTGCCAGCAGCCAAGATAGGGGAGACACCTTGTAC. The J gene is TRBJ2-4, the V gene TRBV5; D is possibly TRBD1 (5 bases). Read coverage stops 1 residue before the CDR3 terminus; the germline J gene supplies the remainder. CDR1 is LGHNA and CDR2 is YNLKQL in the germline V gene (reference sequence). The V end was cut by 0 bases, the J end by 7 bases, with 8 bases between. The CDR3 length is 13 residues.

As regards this clone: The gene names given are mouse names. The covered CDR3 bases are TGTGCCAGCGGTGATAGGGGGGGCAACCAGGCTCCGCTT. Protein: CASGDRGGNQAPL. The whole CDR3 is CASGDRGGNQAPLF. V gene TRBV13-2 combines with J gene TRBJ1-5; weak D call: TRBD1 (6 bases). The read terminates 1 residue ahead of where the CDR3 ends, so the germline J gene completes it. Per the germline V gene, CDR1 is NNHNN and CDR2 is SYGAGS (reference sequence). The CDR3 is 14 amino acids. V was shortened by 1 base and J by 3 bases, with 8 bases between the two germline ends.

On this clone itself: Mouse gene names apply. The read ends 1 residue shy of where the CDR3 ends; the end is completed using the germline J gene. V gene TRBV13-2 combines with J gene TRBJ2-3; D is unresolved. Looked up from germline, CDR1 is NNHNN and CDR2 is SYGAGS (reference sequence). The CDR3 is 12 residues long. V was clipped by 0 bases and J by 5 bases, with 4 bases between them. The CDR3 bases that were read are TGTGCCAGCGGTGATGCGGGAGAAACGCTGTAT. This codes for CASGDAGETLY. The full-length CDR3 reads as CASGDAGETLYF.

A word on this clone: Here the gene names and germline are mouse. Sequencing ends 1 residue short of the CDR3 end; the germline J gene provides the rest. The J gene is TRBJ1-1, the V gene TRBV13-3; 7 positions match TRBD1. Germline values: CDR1 NNHDY, CDR2 SYVADS. The CDR3 is 13 amino acids. The V and J ends lost 7 bases and 0 bases, in that order; junction bases with no gene match: 3. Partial CDR3 DNA: TGTGCCAGCTTGGGACAGACAAACACAGAAGTCTTC. It specifies CASLGQTNTEVF. The CDR3, in full, reads CASLGQTNTEVFF.